This T cell receptor (beta chain) came from a study of cytomegalovirus exposure and HLA in healthy donors. Study information: As released early, the data held 70 million to 100 million unique TCRs from HLA-typed donors.

Concerning this clone: Its cognate antigen is unknown.

Looked up from germline, CDR1 is SGHTA and CDR2 is FQGNSA. V was clipped by 5 bases and J by 2 bases; unmatched bases: 8. The CDR3 is 15 amino acids. Study observations and caveats: In an earlier analysis, productive rearrangement rates for most beta V segments clustered near 87% or 30%. When the data were analyzed later, several of the most significant clusters appeared to be linked to common viral pathogens.

PCR primers comprised 60 Vbeta and 13 Jbeta primers. Assay used: immunoSEQ multiplex PCR; TCRdb lists only in-frame clones, some missing. The data contain 120,000 or so clones, over 75% of them singletons. V is TRBV7-2 and J is TRBJ2-7, with TRBD1 matching 8 bases. The sequenced sample was PBMCs. The receptor was isolated from a man aged 18 to 29 in good health and CMV-seropositive. This CDR3 reads CASSDNRGSTYEQYF. DNA of the CDR3: TGTGCCAGCAGCGACAACAGGGGGAGCACCTACGAGCAGTACTTC.